This TCR beta chain was captured by sequencing in a study of T cell changes during pregnancy in multiple sclerosis. V lost 4 bases and J lost 0, with 12 bases in between. CDR1 and CDR2 (germline): LNHDA, SQIVND (reference sequence). The length of the CDR3 is 16 residues. Only in-frame clones appear in the TCRdb table, and some are missing; sequencing was by immunoSEQ multiplex PCR. In the table there are approximately 100,000 clones, around 94% of which are singletons. J is TRBJ2-2 and V is TRBV19; maybe TRBD2 (6 bases). This sequence originates from a female donor with multiple sclerosis, enrolled in a pregnancy study. The input for sequencing was peripheral blood, taken in the second trimester of pregnancy. DNA of the CDR3: TGTGCCAGTAGTAATTTAGCGGACCCGAACACCGGGGAGCTGTTTTTT. Its protein product is CASSNLADPNTGELFF. Supplemented by reference TRBV19 and TRBJ2-2, the full variable domain reads DGGITQSPKYLFRKEGQNVTLSCEQNLNHDAMYWYRQDPGQGLRLIYYSQIVNDFQKGDIAEGYSVSREKKESFPLTVTSAQKNPTAFYLCASSNLADPNTGELFFGEGSRLTVL.